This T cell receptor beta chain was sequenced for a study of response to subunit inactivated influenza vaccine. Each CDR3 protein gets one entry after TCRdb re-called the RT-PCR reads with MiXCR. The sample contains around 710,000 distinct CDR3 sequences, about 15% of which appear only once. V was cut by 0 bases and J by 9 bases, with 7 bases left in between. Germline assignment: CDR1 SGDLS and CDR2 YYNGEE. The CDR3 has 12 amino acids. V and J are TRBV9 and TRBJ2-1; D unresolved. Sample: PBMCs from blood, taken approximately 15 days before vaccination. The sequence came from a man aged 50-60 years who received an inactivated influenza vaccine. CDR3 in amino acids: CASSVGVGEQFF. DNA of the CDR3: TGTGCCAGCAGCGTAGGTGTCGGTGAGCAGTTCTTC.